The T cell receptor beta chain described here comes from a study of CXCR3-negative and CXCR3-positive naive CD8 T cells. The study made its TRB cDNA libraries by 5' RACE, adding UMI labels. Each CDR3 protein gets one entry in TCRdb, which reprocessed the 5' RACE reads and gives no DNA. The table lists about 40,000 distinct CDR3 sequences. The germline V gene has CDR1 LNHDA and CDR2 SQIVND (reference sequence). The CDR3 covers 15 residues. This sequence originates from a human donor in good health. Some clones in this sample may be carry-over from other donors' samples. Specimen: memory CD8+ T cells from blood. The genes are TRBV19 and TRBJ2-7; TCRdb proposes TRBD1, but this gene call is untestable without DNA. CDR3 protein: CASSMASGYPYEQYF.